This entry is about one T cell receptor (beta chain). As processed by the authors: Researchers report that nucleated cell counts were estimated from reference gene primer amplification. Produced via immunoSEQ multiplex PCR; TCRdb's table is partial and in-frame only. V, J and clone size reflect that table, while D and trimming were determined from the DNA. The data show 95,000 or so clones, with roughly 90% seen just once and 3% to 4% held by the top ten. Germline V lookup: CDR1 LGHDT, CDR2 YNNKEL (reference sequence). CDR3 length: 15 amino acids. V shed 2 bases, J shed 1 base, and the junction held 4 bases outside the gene matches. This entry is derived from a study of blood T cell repertoires in COVID-19. The wider study: The study drew acute and convalescent COVID-19 samples from the United States, Italy and Spain. PBMCs, B-cell-depleted T cells, or T cells provided the cDNA or gDNA that made up the material.

The rearrangement uses TRBV3-1 (or the pseudogene TRBV3-2) and TRBJ1-2; 7 nucleotides align to TRBD1. Sequences were obtained from peripheral blood. The sequence was collected from a woman between 65 and 79 years old with acute or convalescent COVID-19. CDR3 sequence reads: CASSQSTGFNYGYTF. CDR3 nucleotide sequence: TGTGCCAGCAGCCAATCGACAGGGTTTAACTATGGCTACACCTTC.